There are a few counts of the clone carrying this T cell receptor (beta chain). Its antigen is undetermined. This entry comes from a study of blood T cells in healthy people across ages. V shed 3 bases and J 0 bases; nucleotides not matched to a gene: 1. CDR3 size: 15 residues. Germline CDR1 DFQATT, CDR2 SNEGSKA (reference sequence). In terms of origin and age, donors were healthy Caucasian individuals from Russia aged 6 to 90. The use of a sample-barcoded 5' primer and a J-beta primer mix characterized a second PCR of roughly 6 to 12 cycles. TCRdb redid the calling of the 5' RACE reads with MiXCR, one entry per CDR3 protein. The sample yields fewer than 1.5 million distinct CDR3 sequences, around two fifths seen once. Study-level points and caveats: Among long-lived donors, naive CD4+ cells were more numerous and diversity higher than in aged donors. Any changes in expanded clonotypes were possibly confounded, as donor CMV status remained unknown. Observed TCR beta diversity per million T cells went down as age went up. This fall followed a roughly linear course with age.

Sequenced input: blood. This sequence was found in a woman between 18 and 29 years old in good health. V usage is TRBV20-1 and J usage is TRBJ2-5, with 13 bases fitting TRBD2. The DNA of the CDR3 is TGCAGTGCTAGGACTAGCGGGGGGAACCAAGAGACCCAGTACTTC. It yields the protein CSARTSGGNQETQYF.